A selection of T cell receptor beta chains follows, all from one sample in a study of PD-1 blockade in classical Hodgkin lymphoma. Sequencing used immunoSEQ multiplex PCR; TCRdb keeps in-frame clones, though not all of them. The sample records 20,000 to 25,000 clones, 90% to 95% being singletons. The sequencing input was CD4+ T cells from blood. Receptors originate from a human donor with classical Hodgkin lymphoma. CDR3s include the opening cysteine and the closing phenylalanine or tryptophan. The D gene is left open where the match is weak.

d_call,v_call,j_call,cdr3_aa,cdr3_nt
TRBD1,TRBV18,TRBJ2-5,CASSPDRGSETQYF,TGTGCCAGCTCACCAGACAGGGGATCAGAGACCCAGTACTTC
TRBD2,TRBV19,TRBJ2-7,CASSFSGRADIYEQYF,TGTGCCAGTAGTTTCAGCGGGAGGGCGGATATCTACGAGCAGTACTTC
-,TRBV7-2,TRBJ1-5,CASRWDPNQPQHF,TGTGCCAGCAGGTGGGACCCCAATCAGCCCCAGCATTTT
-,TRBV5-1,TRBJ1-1,CASWKGVLDTEAFF,TGCGCCAGCTGGAAGGGGGTTTTGGACACTGAAGCTTTCTTT
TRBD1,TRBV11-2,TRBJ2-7,CASSSITGGILGEQYF,TGTGCCAGCAGCTCTATTACAGGGGGCATCTTGGGCGAGCAGTACTTC
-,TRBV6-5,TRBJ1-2,CASSHGVEGGYTF,TGTGCCAGCAGTCACGGAGTGGAGGGTGGCTACACCTTC
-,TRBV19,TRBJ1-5,CASSTGTASNQPQHF,TGTGCCAGTAGTACAGGGACTGCAAGCAATCAGCCCCAGCATTTT
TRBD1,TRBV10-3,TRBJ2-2,CATPADRGNTGELFF,TGTGCCACTCCCGCGGACAGGGGGAACACCGGGGAGCTGTTTTTT
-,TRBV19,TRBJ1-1,CASSIGRGRRNTEAFF,TGTGCCAGTAGTATAGGGCGGGGTCGAAGGAACACTGAAGCTTTCTTT
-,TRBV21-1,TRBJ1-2,CASSGTGIGYTF,TGTGCCAGCAGCGGGACGGGTATCGGCTACACCTTC
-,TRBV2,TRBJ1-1,CASSESGVNANTEAFF,TGTGCCAGCAGTGAGTCGGGGGTAAACGCGAACACTGAAGCTTTCTTT